This TCR beta chain was captured by sequencing in a study of CD8 T cells in ankylosing spondylitis. This CDR3 is built from 19 residues. Germline-derived CDR1 and CDR2 are LGHNA and YSLEER. Trimming left V 0 bases short and J 2 bases short, with 19 bases between. From the 5' RACE reads, TCRdb called clonotypes with MiXCR, one entry per CDR3 protein. The repertoire holds about 100,000 distinct CDR3 sequences, with over 6.5% as singletons. The sample holds many counts of this clonotype. Its antigen is unknown. Broader study findings: Matched synovial fluid from ankylosing spondylitis patients was reported to be enriched for disease-linked clones.

The V gene is TRBV4-3, the J gene TRBJ2-2; D might be TRBD1 or TRBD2, each matching 5 bases. This TCR derives from a male donor with ankylosing spondylitis or in good health (not recorded which). Sample: blood, either unsorted or a sorted T cell fraction (not recorded which). The CDR3 DNA reads TGCGCCAGCAGCCAAGATCGGGGCAGCCATTCAGTTAACACCGGGGAGCTGTTTTTT. Encoded protein: CASSQDRGSHSVNTGELFF.